These 6 T cell receptor beta chains were sequenced from one sample in a study of long-term antiretroviral therapy in people with HIV. Version v3.0 of the immunoSEQ assay was performed at survey level. Assay: immunoSEQ multiplex PCR; the TCRdb copy retains only in-frame clones and omits some. The sample records 20,000 to 25,000 clones, approximately 80% being singletons. Source: unsorted PBMCs, taken 1.9 years after starting antiretroviral therapy. These receptor sequences come from a woman between 45 and 60 years old with HIV.

V usage is TRBV5-6 and J usage is TRBJ2-2, with 7 bases fitting TRBD1. V was clipped by 0 bases and J by 4 bases; unmatched bases: 3. CDR1 is SGHDT, CDR2 YYEEEE, per germline. The CDR3 has 15 amino acids. This CDR3 is CASSLGQGLTGELFF. In nucleotides, the CDR3 is TGTGCCAGCAGCTTGGGACAGGGCCTCACCGGGGAGCTGTTTTTT.

This chain joins TRBV11-2 and TRBJ2-7; either TRBD1 or TRBD2 may supply D (5 bases each). Trimming removed 2 bases at V and 7 bases at J, with 12 bases between. Germline-derived CDR1 and CDR2 are SGHAT and FQNNGV. The CDR3 runs 13 residues. In DNA form, the CDR3 reads TGTGCCAGCAGCTTACAGGGTGAGGGGGAGCAGTACTTC. Its protein is CASSLQGEGEQYF.

The chain is built from TRBV7-2 and TRBJ1-5; D may be TRBD1 (6 bases). This CDR3 spans 17 amino acids. Per germline, CDR1 SGHTA and CDR2 FQGNSA. V was cut by 2 bases and J by 6 bases, with 20 bases left in between. The chain's CDR3 is CASSLSNDYRDIQPQHF. CDR3 nucleotide sequence: TGTGCCAGCAGCTTAAGTAATGACTACAGGGACATTCAGCCCCAGCATTTT.

This rearrangement joins TRBV5-4 to TRBJ2-5, with 7 bases aligning to TRBD1. The CDR3 spans 14 residues. Germline V gene lookup returns CDR1 SGHNT and CDR2 YYREEE (reference sequence). V was pared by 2 bases and J by 5 bases, with 6 bases of the junction left unmatched. This CDR3 reads CASSFDTGVETQYF. The DNA of the CDR3 is TGTGCCAGCAGCTTCGATACAGGGGTCGAGACCCAGTACTTC.

This chain uses TRBV7-9 with TRBJ1-1, with a possible D match to TRBD1 (5 bases). The CDR3 has 14 amino acids. The V gene's germline CDR1 is SEHNR and CDR2 FQNEAQ (reference sequence). Trimming pared 1 base from V and 5 bases from J, leaving 11 bases between. Here the CDR3 reads CASSLGARGTEAFF. In DNA, the CDR3 is TGTGCCAGCAGCTTAGGGGCGAGGGGAACTGAAGCTTTCTTT.

V and J are TRBV19 and TRBJ1-3; D remains unclear. The V gene lost 4 bases and the J gene lost 0 bases, with 10 bases spanning the gap. Germline-derived CDR1 and CDR2 are LNHDA and SQIVND (reference sequence). The CDR3 has 15 amino acids. The CDR3 nucleotides read TGTGCCAGTAGTAGAGGTGGACTCTCTGGAAACACCATATATTTT. It codes for CASSRGGLSGNTIYF.